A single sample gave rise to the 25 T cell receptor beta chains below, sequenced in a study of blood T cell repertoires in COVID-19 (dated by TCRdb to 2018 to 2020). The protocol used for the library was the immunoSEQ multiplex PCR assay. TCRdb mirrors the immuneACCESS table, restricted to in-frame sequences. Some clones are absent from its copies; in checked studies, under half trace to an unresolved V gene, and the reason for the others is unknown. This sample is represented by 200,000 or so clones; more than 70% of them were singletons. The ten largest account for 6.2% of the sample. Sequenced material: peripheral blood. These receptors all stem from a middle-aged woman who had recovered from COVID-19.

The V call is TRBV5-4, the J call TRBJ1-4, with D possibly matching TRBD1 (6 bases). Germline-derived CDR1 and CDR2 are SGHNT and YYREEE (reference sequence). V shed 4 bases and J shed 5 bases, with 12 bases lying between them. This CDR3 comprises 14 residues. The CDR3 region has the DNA TGTGCCAGCAGCCCTAGTGGGGGCAATGAAAAACTGTTTTTT. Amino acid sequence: CASSPSGGNEKLFF. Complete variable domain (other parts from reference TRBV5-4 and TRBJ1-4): ETGVTQSPTHLIKTRGQQVTLRCSSQSGHNTVSWYQQALGQGPQFIFQYYREEENGRGNFPPRFSGLQFPNYSSELNVNALELDDSALYLCASSPSGGNEKLFFGSGTQLSVL.

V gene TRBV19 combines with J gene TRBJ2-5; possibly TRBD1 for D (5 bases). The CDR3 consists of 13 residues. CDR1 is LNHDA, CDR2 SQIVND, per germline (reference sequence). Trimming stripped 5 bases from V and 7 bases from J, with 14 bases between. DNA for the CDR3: TGTGCCAGTAGTGCCCTAGGGGCAGGGACCCAGTACTTC. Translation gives CASSALGAGTQYF. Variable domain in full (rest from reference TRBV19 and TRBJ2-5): DGGITQSPKYLFRKEGQNVTLSCEQNLNHDAMYWYRQDPGQGLRLIYYSQIVNDFQKGDIAEGYSVSREKKESFPLTVTSAQKNPTAFYLCASSALGAGTQYFGPGTRLLVL.

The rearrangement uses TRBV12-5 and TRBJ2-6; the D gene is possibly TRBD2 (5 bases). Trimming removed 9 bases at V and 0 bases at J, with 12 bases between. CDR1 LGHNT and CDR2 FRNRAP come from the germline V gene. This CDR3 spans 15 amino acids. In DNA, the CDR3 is TGTGCTAGCGCCCTCGGGGTCTCTGGGGCCAACGTCCTGACTTTC. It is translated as CASALGVSGANVLTF.

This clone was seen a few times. The CDR3 sequence: CASSQGRDSPLHF. The CDR3 DNA is TGTGCCAGCAGCCAAGGTCGGGATTCACCCCTCCACTTT. The chain is built from TRBV3-1 (or the pseudogene TRBV3-2) and TRBJ1-6; D unclear. Trimming shortened V by 1 base and J by 8 bases, and 6 bases separated the two germline ends. The CDR3 is made up of 13 amino acids. In germline, CDR1 is LGHDT, CDR2 YNNKEL (reference sequence).

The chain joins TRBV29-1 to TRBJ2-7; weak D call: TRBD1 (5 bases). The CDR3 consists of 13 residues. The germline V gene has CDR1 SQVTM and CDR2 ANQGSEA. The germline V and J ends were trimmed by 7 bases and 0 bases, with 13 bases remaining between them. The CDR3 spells CSACRQNSYEQYF. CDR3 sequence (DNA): TGCAGCGCCTGCAGACAGAACTCCTACGAGCAGTACTTC.

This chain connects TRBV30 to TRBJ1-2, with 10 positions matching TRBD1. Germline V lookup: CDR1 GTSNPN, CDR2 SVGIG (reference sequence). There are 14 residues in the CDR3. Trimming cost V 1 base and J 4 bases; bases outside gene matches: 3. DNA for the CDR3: TGTGCCTGGAGTGACGGGGACAGGGGCTATGGCTACACCTTC. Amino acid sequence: CAWSDGDRGYGYTF.

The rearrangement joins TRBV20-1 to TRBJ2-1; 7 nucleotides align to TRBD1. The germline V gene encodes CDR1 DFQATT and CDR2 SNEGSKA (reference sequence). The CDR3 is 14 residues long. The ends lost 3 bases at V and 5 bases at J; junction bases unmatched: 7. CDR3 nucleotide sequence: TGCAGTGCTAGTAGTGGGACAGCTCACAATGAGCAGTTCTTC. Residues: CSASSGTAHNEQFF.

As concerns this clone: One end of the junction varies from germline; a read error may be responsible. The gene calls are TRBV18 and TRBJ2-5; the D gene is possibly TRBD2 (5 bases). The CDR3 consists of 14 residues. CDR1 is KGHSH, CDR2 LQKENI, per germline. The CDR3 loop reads CASSSASYQEPQYF. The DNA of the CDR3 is TGTGCCAGCTCATCGGCTAGCTACCAAGAGCCCCAGTACTTC.

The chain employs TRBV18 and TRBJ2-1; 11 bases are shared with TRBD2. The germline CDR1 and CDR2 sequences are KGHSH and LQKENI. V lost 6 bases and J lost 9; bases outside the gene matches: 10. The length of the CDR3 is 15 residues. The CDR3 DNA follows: TGTGCCAGCTCCTTTACTAGCGGGAGAACCATTGAGCAGTTCTTC. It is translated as CASSFTSGRTIEQFF.

This CDR3 reads CASSVQVNNQPQHF. Written as DNA, the CDR3 is TGTGCCAGCAGTGTACAGGTGAACAATCAGCCCCAGCATTTT. V usage is TRBV2 and J usage is TRBJ1-5; D may be TRBD1 (5 bases). Trimming took 4 bases from V and 3 from J, leaving 10 bases between them. Per the germline V gene, CDR1 is SNHLY and CDR2 is FYNNEI. The CDR3 has 14 residues.

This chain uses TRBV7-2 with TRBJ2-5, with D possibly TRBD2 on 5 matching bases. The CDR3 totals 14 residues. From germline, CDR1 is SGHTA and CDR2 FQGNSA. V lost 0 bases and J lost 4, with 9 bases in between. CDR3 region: CASSLATGGETQYF. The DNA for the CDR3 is TGTGCCAGCAGCTTAGCGACCGGAGGAGAGACCCAGTACTTC.

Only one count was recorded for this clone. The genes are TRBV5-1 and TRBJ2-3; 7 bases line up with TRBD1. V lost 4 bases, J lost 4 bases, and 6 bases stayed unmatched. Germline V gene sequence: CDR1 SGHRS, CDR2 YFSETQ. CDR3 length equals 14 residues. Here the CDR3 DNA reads TGCGCCAGCAGCCGACAGGGACCGGCAGATACGCAGTATTTT. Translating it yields CASSRQGPADTQYF.

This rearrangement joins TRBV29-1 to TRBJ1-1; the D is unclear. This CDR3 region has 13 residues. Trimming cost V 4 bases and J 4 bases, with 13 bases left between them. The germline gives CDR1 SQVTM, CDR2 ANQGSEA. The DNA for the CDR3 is TGCAGCGTTGGGTATGGGGAGGGCACTGAAGCTTTCTTT. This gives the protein CSVGYGEGTEAFF.

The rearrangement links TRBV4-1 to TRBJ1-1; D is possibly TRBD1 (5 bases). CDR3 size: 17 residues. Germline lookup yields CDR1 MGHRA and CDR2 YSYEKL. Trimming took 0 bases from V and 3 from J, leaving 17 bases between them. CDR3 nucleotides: TGCGCCAGCAGCCAAGATCAGAGGGTCAGGGAGGACACTGAAGCTTTCTTT. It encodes CASSQDQRVREDTEAFF.

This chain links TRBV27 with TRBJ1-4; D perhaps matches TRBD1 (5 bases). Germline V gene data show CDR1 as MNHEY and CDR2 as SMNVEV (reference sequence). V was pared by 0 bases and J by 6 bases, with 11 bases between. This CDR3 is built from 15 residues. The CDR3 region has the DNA TGTGCCAGCAGTTTATCAGCGGGACGCTATGAAAAACTGTTTTTT. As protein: CASSLSAGRYEKLFF.

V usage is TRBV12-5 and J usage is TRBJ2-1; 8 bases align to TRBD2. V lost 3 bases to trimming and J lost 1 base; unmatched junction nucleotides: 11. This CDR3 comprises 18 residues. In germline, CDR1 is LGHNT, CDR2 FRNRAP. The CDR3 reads CASGFWVDSGTSYNEQFF. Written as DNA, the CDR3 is TGTGCTAGTGGTTTTTGGGTAGATAGCGGGACGTCCTACAATGAGCAGTTCTTC.

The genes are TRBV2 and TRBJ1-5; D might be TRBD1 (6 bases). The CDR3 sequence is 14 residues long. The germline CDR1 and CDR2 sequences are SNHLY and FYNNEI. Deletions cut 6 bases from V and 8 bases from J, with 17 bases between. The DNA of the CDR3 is TGTGCCAGCAGAGGCTCACAGGGCCTCAAGCCCCAGCATTTT. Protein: CASRGSQGLKPQHF.

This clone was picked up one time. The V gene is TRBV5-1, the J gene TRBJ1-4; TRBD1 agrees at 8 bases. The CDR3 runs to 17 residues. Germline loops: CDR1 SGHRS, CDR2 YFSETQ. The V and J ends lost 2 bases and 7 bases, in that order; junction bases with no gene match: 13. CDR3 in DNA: TGCGCCAGCAGCTTCTCTCGGATTGCACAGGGGGGTGAAAAACTGTTTTTT. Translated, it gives CASSFSRIAQGGEKLFF.

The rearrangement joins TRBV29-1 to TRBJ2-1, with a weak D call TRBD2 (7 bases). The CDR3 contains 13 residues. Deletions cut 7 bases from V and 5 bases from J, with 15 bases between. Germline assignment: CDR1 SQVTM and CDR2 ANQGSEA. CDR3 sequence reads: CSAPEGGNNEQFF. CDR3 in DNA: TGCAGCGCCCCCGAGGGGGGGAACAATGAGCAGTTCTTC.

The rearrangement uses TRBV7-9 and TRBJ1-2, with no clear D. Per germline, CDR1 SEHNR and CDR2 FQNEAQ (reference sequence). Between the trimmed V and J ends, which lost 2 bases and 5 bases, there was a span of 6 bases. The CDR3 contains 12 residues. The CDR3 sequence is CASSLPVYGYTF. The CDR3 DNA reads TGTGCCAGCAGCTTACCAGTTTATGGCTACACCTTC.

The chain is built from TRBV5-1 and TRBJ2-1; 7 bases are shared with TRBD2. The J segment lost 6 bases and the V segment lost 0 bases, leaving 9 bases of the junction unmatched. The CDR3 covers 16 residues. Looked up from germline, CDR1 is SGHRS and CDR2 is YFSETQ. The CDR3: CASSLEWEGGANEQFF. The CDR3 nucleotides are TGCGCCAGCAGCTTGGAATGGGAGGGCGGCGCCAATGAGCAGTTCTTC.

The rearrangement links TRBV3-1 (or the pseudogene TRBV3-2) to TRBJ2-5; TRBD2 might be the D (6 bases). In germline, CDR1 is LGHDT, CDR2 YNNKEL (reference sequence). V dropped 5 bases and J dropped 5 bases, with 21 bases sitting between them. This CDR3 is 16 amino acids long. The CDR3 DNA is TGTGCCAGCAGCTTCCGGGACGGGAGAGGTTTGGAGACCCAGTACTTC. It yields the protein CASSFRDGRGLETQYF.

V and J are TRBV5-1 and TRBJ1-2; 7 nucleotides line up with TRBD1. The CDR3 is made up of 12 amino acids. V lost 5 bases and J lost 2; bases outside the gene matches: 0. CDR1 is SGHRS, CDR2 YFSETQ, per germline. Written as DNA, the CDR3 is TGCGCCAGCAGACAGGGGAACTATGGCTACACCTTC. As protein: CASRQGNYGYTF.

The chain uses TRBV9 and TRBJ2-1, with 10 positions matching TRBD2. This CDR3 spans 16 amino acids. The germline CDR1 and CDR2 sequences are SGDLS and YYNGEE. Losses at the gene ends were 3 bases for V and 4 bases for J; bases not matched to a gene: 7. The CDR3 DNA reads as TGTGCCAGCAGCGCCGGACTAGCGGCAAATTACAATGAGCAGTTCTTC. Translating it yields CASSAGLAANYNEQFF. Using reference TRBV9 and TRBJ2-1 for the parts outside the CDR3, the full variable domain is DSGVTQTPKHLITATGQRVTLRCSPRSGDLSVYWYQQSLDQGLQFLIQYYNGEERAKGNILERFSAQQFPDLHSELNLSSLELGDSALYFCASSAGLAANYNEQFFGPGTRLTVL.

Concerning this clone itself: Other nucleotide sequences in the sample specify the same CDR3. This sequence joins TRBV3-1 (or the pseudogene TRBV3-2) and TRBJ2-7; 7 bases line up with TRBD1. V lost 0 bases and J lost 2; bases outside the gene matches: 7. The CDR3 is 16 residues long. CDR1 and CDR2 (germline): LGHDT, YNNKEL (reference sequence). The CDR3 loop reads CASSQEGRGITYEQYF. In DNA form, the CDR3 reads TGTGCCAGCAGCCAAGAGGGCAGGGGGATAACCTACGAGCAGTACTTC.